Following are 9 T cell receptor beta chains from one sample sequenced in a study of glioma-infiltrating T cells. Using RNA template, CDR3s of TCR alpha and beta were amplified with iRepertoire arm-PCR. TCRdb analysed the multiplex PCR reads with MiXCR anew, one entry per CDR3 protein. Among some 3,400 distinct CDR3 sequences listed, 86% were seen once. The sample taken for sequencing was glioma tissue, nonneoplastic brain tissue, or PBMCs (not recorded which). These receptors were obtained from a human donor with low-grade glioma or glioblastoma, undergoing nonglioma brain surgery, or in good health (not recorded which).

Concerning this clonotype itself: This beta chain is off target for a library built for alpha chains, so its abundance means little. The chain couples TRBV11-2 to TRBJ2-5; the D is unclear. CDR3 size: 15 residues. V was trimmed by 1 base and J by 1 base, leaving 10 bases between them. Per germline, CDR1 SGHAT and CDR2 FQNNGV. CDR3 bases: TGTGCCAGCAGCTTAGGGGCCCGGCTCCAAGAGACCCAGTACTTC. It specifies CASSLGARLQETQYF.

Worth noting for this clonotype: This beta chain came through as a stray read in a library set up for alpha chains, and its size says little. The gene calls are TRBV28 and TRBJ1-5; D remains ambiguous. In germline, CDR1 is MDHEN, CDR2 SYDVKM. V lost 4 bases to trimming and J lost 4 bases, with 14 bases between them. The CDR3 is 15 amino acids. CDR3 residues: CASSSFRVRNQPQHF. In DNA, the CDR3 is TGTGCCAGCAGTTCGTTTAGGGTGAGAAATCAGCCCCAGCATTTT.

A remark on this clonotype: A library made for alpha chains picked up this beta chain off target, so its size means little. This rearrangement joins TRBV12-3 or TRBV12-4 to TRBJ2-1, with 11 bases lining up with TRBD2. The V gene end was trimmed by 2 bases and the J gene end by 7 bases; junction bases not matched to a gene: 10. The CDR3 contains 17 residues. The CDR3 DNA sequence: TGTGCCAGCAGTTTATCTTGGGTAGCGGGAGGGCCAAATGAGCAGTTCTTC. As protein: CASSLSWVAGGPNEQFF.

This clonotype has just a few counts. The size of this beta chain means little, since it is a stray read in a library made for alpha chains. The rearrangement links TRBV24-1 to TRBJ2-3, with D unresolved. V was pared by 6 bases and J by 3 bases, with 9 bases between. Germline values: CDR1 KGHDR, CDR2 SFDVKD. The CDR3 totals 13 residues. CDR3 in amino acids: CATSPPETDTQYF. CDR3 sequence (DNA): TGTGCCACCAGTCCCCCGGAAACAGATACGCAGTATTTT.

Of note for this clonotype: With the library built for alpha chains, this beta chain is off target and its frequency is not meaningful. This chain joins TRBV6-9 and TRBJ2-7; the D call may be TRBD1 or TRBD2 (5 bases each). Germline values: CDR1 MNHGY, CDR2 SVAAGI. V shed 4 bases and J shed 1 base, with 17 bases lying between them. The CDR3 consists of 16 residues. This CDR3 is CASSFGPGTESYEQYF. CDR3 DNA sequence: TGTGCCAGCAGTTTCGGACCCGGGACCGAATCCTACGAGCAGTACTTC.

In the case of this clonotype: Within a library made for alpha chains, this beta chain is off target, and its count is uninformative. V gene TRBV6-5 combines with J gene TRBJ1-5, with D unclear. Trimming took off 4 bases at V and 4 bases at J, with 20 bases between the two ends. Germline V lookup: CDR1 MNHEY, CDR2 SVGAGI. CDR3 length equals 17 residues. This CDR3 is CASSSISVGPSNQPQHF. The CDR3, as DNA: TGTGCCAGCAGTTCAATTTCTGTAGGGCCGTCTAATCAGCCCCAGCATTTT.

Of note for this clonotype: This beta chain was picked up by a library intended for alpha chains and is off target, so its count carries little meaning. This chain uses TRBV28 with TRBJ1-5; no definite D call. Trimming stripped 6 bases from V and 11 bases from J, with 11 bases between. The V gene's germline CDR1 is MDHEN and CDR2 SYDVKM. This CDR3 has 11 residues. The CDR3 spells CASSQPLAQHF. The CDR3 region has the DNA TGTGCCAGCAGCCAACCCTTAGCCCAGCATTTT.

Comments on this clonotype: As an off-target read in a library built for alpha chains, this beta chain has a frequency of little significance. The rearrangement uses TRBV20-1 and TRBJ2-5; D unclear. The V end lost 0 bases, the J end lost 1 base, and 15 bases lay between the germline ends. The CDR3 has 16 residues. Germline V gene data show CDR1 as DFQATT and CDR2 as SNEGSKA (reference sequence). CDR3 sequence (DNA): TGCAGTGCTAGAGATTACGGCCAGGTCGTCCAAGAGACCCAGTACTTC. Translating gives CSARDYGQVVQETQYF.

Notes on this clonotype: As an off-target read in a library built for alpha chains, this beta chain has a frequency of little significance. The chain recombines TRBV7-3 with TRBJ2-7; 7 positions agree with TRBD1. Germline values: CDR1 SGHTA, CDR2 FQGTGA. The V gene end was trimmed by 2 bases and the J gene end by 6 bases; junction bases not matched to a gene: 4. This CDR3 region has 13 residues. CDR3 sequence: CASSLWTGGEQYF. CDR3 sequence (DNA): TGTGCCAGCAGCTTATGGACAGGCGGCGAGCAGTACTTC.